This T cell receptor (beta chain) was identified in a study of blood T cell repertoires in COVID-19. The overall study: The study drew acute and convalescent COVID-19 samples from the United States, Italy and Spain. PBMCs, B-cell-depleted T cells, or T cells provided the cDNA or gDNA that made up the material.

CDR3 size: 15 residues. Germline loops: CDR1 LNHDA, CDR2 SQIVND (reference sequence). Trimming removed 6 bases at V and 4 bases at J, with 16 bases between. In the original analysis: Reference gene primer amplification gave nucleated cell count estimates. The repertoire was sequenced with immunoSEQ multiplex PCR; TCRdb's copy has only in-frame clones and lacks some. The V and J calls and the clone size are those of that table, but D and trimming were determined from the DNA. The sample lists roughly 48,000 clones, roughly 80% occurring once. This chain links TRBV19 with TRBJ1-5, with D tentatively TRBD1 (5 bases). What was sequenced was peripheral blood. The receptor was derived from a man aged 35-49 years with acute or convalescent COVID-19. The CDR3 here is CASRTTVDFNQPQHF. The CDR3 DNA is TGTGCCAGTAGGACGACAGTCGACTTTAATCAGCCCCAGCATTTT.